This T cell receptor beta chain came from a study of T-cell memory formation after mild COVID-19. Study-level results: Confirmation of SARS-CoV-2 specificity was lacking for second-wave clones peaking day 37. Contracting CD8+ clones were enriched in EMRA, CD4+ mainly in CM and EM.

The V gene lost 5 bases and the J gene lost 0 bases, with 10 bases spanning the gap. The germline gives CDR1 SGHRS, CDR2 YFSETQ. CDR3 length: 14 amino acids. This clonotype was counted only a few times. The antigen is undetermined. Using its own MiXCR run on the 5' RACE reads, TCRdb lists one record per CDR3 protein. The sample includes around 340,000 distinct CDR3 sequences, about 15% of them seen just once. The rearrangement joins TRBV5-1 to TRBJ2-3; D not resolved. The receptor comes from a man younger than 35 who had mild COVID-19 (a few samples of this study predate the infection). Cell type and time point are not known. Sequencing was done on a sample of PBMCs or a T cell subset sorted from them (not recorded which). The CDR3 loop reads CASSLTKSTDTQYF. CDR3 DNA sequence: TGCGCCAGCAGTTTGACCAAGAGCACAGATACGCAGTATTTT.